This T cell receptor beta chain emerged from a study of cytomegalovirus exposure and HLA in healthy donors. A remark on this clone: Its target is not known.

Study conclusions and caveats: In an earlier analysis, productive rearrangement rates for most beta V segments clustered near 87% or 30%. CMV serostatus stood as the only immune exposure information on hand. Accurate predictions that matched the HLA-A and HLA-B alleles of most subjects were reportedly made from TCR beta sequences. Using a false discovery rate of 0.05, a later analysis showed that 15,000 to 20,000 TCR beta sequences were associated with HLA alleles.

It was with 60 Vbeta and 13 Jbeta primers that the PCR ran. Profiled with immunoSEQ multiplex PCR; TCRdb holds only in-frame clones, not every one. The sample includes fewer than 250,000 clones, 74% seen only once; the top ten take less than 4%. This TCR came from a woman aged 30 to 39 in good health and CMV-seropositive. The material sequenced was PBMCs.

CDR3 nucleotide sequence: TGCGCCAGCAGCCAAGATGAACTAGCGGGGAGCGCCGGGGAGCTGTTTTTT. Protein product: CASSQDELAGSAGELFF. The V and J genes are TRBV4-1 and TRBJ2-2, with 10 bases identical to TRBD2. This CDR3 has 17 amino acids. V was clipped by 0 bases and J by 6 bases; unmatched bases: 7. Germline V gene sequence: CDR1 MGHRA, CDR2 YSYEKL.